This T cell receptor beta chain is drawn from a study of radiotherapy plus CTLA-4 blockade in lung cancer. Background on the study: Objective responses were observed in around 17% of patients, and disease control was achieved by over 30%.

Produced via immunoSEQ multiplex PCR; TCRdb's table is partial and in-frame only. In the table there are roughly 39,000 clones, around 79% of which are singletons. The CDR3 runs 16 residues. V shed 2 bases and J shed 0 bases, with 12 bases lying between them. The germline CDR1 and CDR2 sequences are SEHNR and FQNEAQ (reference sequence). About this clone: The antigen is not known.

General study points: Tumor-origin TCR clones grew in blood after radiotherapy plus ipilimumab.

Focal radiation plus CTLA-4 blockade with ipilimumab was given to patients with chemo-refractory metastatic non-small-cell lung cancer. This sequence joins TRBV7-9 and TRBJ2-3; D unclear. This TCR was recovered from a human donor with non-small cell lung cancer who had stable disease on radiotherapy plus ipilimumab. Source: peripheral blood, taken from a patient treated with radiotherapy plus ipilimumab. This CDR3 is CASSLRMAGSTDTQYF. The DNA for the CDR3 is TGTGCCAGCAGCTTAAGAATGGCAGGTAGCACAGATACGCAGTATTTT.